Listed below are T cell receptor beta chains from one sample, sequenced in a study of blood T cell repertoires in COVID-19. TCRdb's copy holds only in-frame clones and misses some; the assay was immunoSEQ multiplex PCR. Of 90,000 or so clones listed, about 88% were seen once; the top ten hold 1.2%. The material sequenced was peripheral blood. These receptor sequences come from an elderly man with active or convalescent COVID-19. The CDR3 runs from the conserved cysteine through the conserved F or W. The D gene is left open where the match is weak. Part of the rows lack a size; the others show once, few, many or a class for expanded clones.

size: -
J: TRBJ2-7
V: TRBV7-8
D: TRBD1
length: 17
CDR3: CASSLADGTGLSYEQYF
DNA: TGTGCCAGCAGCTTAGCCGACGGGACAGGGTTATCCTACGAGCAGTACTTC

size: -
J: TRBJ2-1
V: TRBV20-1
D: TRBD2
length: 14
CDR3: CSASRTSGYNEQFF
DNA: TGCAGTGCTAGTAGGACTAGCGGGTACAATGAGCAGTTCTTC

size: -
J: TRBJ2-7
V: TRBV23-1
D: -
length: 14
CDR3: CASSHPNKLYEQYF
DNA: TGCGCCAGCAGTCACCCGAACAAGTTATACGAGCAGTACTTC

size: -
J: TRBJ1-2
V: TRBV7-9
D: -
length: 13
CDR3: CASSLARDNGYTF
DNA: TGTGCCAGCAGCTTAGCCAGGGACAATGGCTACACCTTC

size: -
J: TRBJ1-5
V: TRBV9
D: TRBD1
length: 15
CDR3: CASSGQGAVDQPQHF
DNA: TGTGCCAGCAGCGGGCAGGGGGCGGTGGATCAGCCCCAGCATTTT

size: -
J: TRBJ2-7
V: TRBV10-3
D: TRBD1
length: 13
CDR3: CAVGGATGAEQYF
DNA: TGTGCCGTCGGCGGGGCGACAGGGGCCGAGCAGTACTTC

size: -
J: TRBJ2-2
V: TRBV5-1
D: -
length: 15
CDR3: CASSPGTLNTGELFF
DNA: TGCGCCAGCAGCCCCGGGACACTAAACACCGGGGAGCTGTTTTTT

size: -
J: TRBJ2-1
V: TRBV7-9
D: -
length: 13
CDR3: CASSQTPYNEQFF
DNA: TGTGCCAGCAGCCAGACTCCCTACAATGAGCAGTTCTTC

size: -
J: TRBJ1-1
V: TRBV6-5
D: -
length: 15
CDR3: CASSYSDRMNTEAFF
DNA: TGTGCCAGCAGTTACTCCGACAGGATGAACACTGAAGCTTTCTTT

size: -
J: TRBJ1-2
V: TRBV3-1/TRBV3-2
D: -
length: 14
CDR3: CASSQDLGGYGYTF
DNA: TGTGCCAGCAGCCAAGATCTCGGCGGCTATGGCTACACCTTC

size: -
J: TRBJ2-1
V: TRBV28
D: -
length: 14
CDR3: CASSLSGGGHEQFF
DNA: TGTGCCAGCAGCCTTAGCGGTGGAGGTCATGAGCAGTTCTTC

size: -
J: TRBJ2-2
V: TRBV28
D: -
length: 14
CDR3: CASSLLPGSGELFF
DNA: TGTGCCAGCAGTTTACTGCCAGGGTCCGGGGAGCTGTTTTTT

size: -
J: TRBJ1-4
V: TRBV28
D: TRBD1
length: 13
CDR3: CASSSGQNEKLFF
DNA: TGTGCCAGCAGTTCGGGACAGAACGAAAAACTGTTTTTT

size: -
J: TRBJ2-7
V: TRBV11-1
D: -
length: 14
CDR3: CASSLGGVSHEQYF
DNA: TGTGCCAGCAGCTTAGGAGGTGTGTCACACGAGCAGTACTTC

size: -
J: TRBJ1-6
V: TRBV5-4
D: -
length: 16
CDR3: CASSPGQSLNVSPLHF
DNA: TGTGCCAGCAGCCCCGGACAGTCCTTAAATGTTTCACCCCTCCACTTT

size: -
J: TRBJ2-2
V: TRBV3-1/TRBV3-2
D: TRBD2
length: 15
CDR3: CASSLSGGGTGELFF
DNA: TGTGCCAGCAGTCTCAGCGGGGGAGGGACCGGGGAGCTGTTTTTT

size: -
J: TRBJ1-1
V: TRBV19
D: -
length: 16
CDR3: CASSIDRGGRRAEAFF
DNA: TGTGCCAGTAGTATAGACCGGGGAGGCAGAAGGGCTGAAGCTTTCTTT

size: -
J: TRBJ2-7
V: TRBV7-3
D: TRBD2
length: 14
CDR3: CASSLSSGSGEQYF
DNA: TGTGCCAGCAGCTTAAGTAGCGGGAGTGGTGAGCAGTACTTC

size: -
J: TRBJ2-5
V: TRBV29-1
D: TRBD1
length: 11
CDR3: CSVGQQETQYF
DNA: TGCAGCGTGGGACAGCAAGAGACCCAGTACTTC

size: -
J: TRBJ1-3
V: TRBV9
D: -
length: 16
CDR3: CASSGVGHYSGNTIYF
DNA: TGTGCCAGCAGCGGAGTCGGACACTACTCTGGAAACACCATATATTTT

size: -
J: TRBJ2-7
V: TRBV28
D: -
length: 15
CDR3: CASTTGGGRIYEQYF
DNA: TGTGCCAGCACCACCGGCGGAGGGAGGATCTACGAGCAGTACTTC

size: -
J: TRBJ2-1
V: TRBV6-2/TRBV6-3
D: TRBD2
length: 17
CDR3: CASSYASSGRVYNEQFF
DNA: TGTGCCAGCAGTTACGCGTCTAGCGGGAGGGTCTACAATGAGCAGTTCTTC

size: -
J: TRBJ2-2
V: TRBV6-5
D: -
length: 13
CDR3: CASRPTVRFPLFF
DNA: TGTGCCAGCAGGCCGACAGTCCGGTTTCCGCTGTTTTTT

size: -
J: TRBJ1-1
V: TRBV7-9
D: -
length: 16
CDR3: CASSSGHPNLNTEAFF
DNA: TGTGCCAGCAGCTCAGGACATCCGAACTTGAACACTGAAGCTTTCTTT

size: -
J: TRBJ1-5
V: TRBV7-2
D: TRBD1
length: 13
CDR3: CASSRQGDQPQHF
DNA: TGTGCCAGCAGCAGACAGGGGGATCAGCCCCAGCATTTT

size: -
J: TRBJ1-2
V: TRBV5-1
D: TRBD1
length: 18
CDR3: CASSLGSPGQGARRDIGF
DNA: TGCGCCAGCAGCTTGGGGAGTCCGGGACAGGGGGCGCGGAGAGACATTGGATTC

size: -
J: TRBJ1-1
V: TRBV2
D: TRBD1
length: 13
CDR3: CAGSTGENTEAFF
DNA: TGTGCCGGATCGACAGGGGAGAACACTGAAGCTTTCTTT

size: -
J: TRBJ1-3
V: TRBV6-5
D: -
length: 11
CDR3: CASSRGNTIYF
DNA: TGTGCCAGCAGCCGTGGAAACACCATATATTTT

size: -
J: TRBJ1-6
V: TRBV27
D: TRBD1
length: 16
CDR3: CASSQGQFLDNSPLHF
DNA: TGTGCCAGCAGCCAGGGACAGTTTCTGGATAATTCACCCCTCCACTTT

size: -
J: TRBJ1-2
V: TRBV19
D: -
length: 17
CDR3: CASSIAPGMGSYYGYTF
DNA: TGTGCCAGTAGTATAGCCCCAGGGATGGGGTCCTACTATGGCTACACCTTC

size: -
J: TRBJ2-7
V: TRBV6-6
D: TRBD2
length: 19
CDR3: CASSRRLAGATGAHYEQYF
DNA: TGTGCCAGCAGTCGCAGACTAGCGGGAGCGACTGGGGCTCACTACGAGCAGTACTTC

size: -
J: TRBJ2-3
V: TRBV18
D: -
length: 12
CDR3: CASSPSGDTQYF
DNA: TGTGCCAGCTCACCATCAGGGGATACGCAGTATTTT

size: once
J: TRBJ2-3
V: TRBV2
D: TRBD2
length: 15
CDR3: CASSGLAGDLDTQYF
DNA: TGTGCCAGCAGTGGACTAGCGGGAGACTTGGATACGCAGTATTTT

size: -
J: TRBJ2-7
V: TRBV9
D: TRBD2
length: 13
CDR3: CASSPGGAHEQYF
DNA: TGTGCCAGCAGCCCCGGGGGGGCCCACGAGCAGTACTTC

size: -
J: TRBJ1-1
V: TRBV19
D: -
length: 16
CDR3: CASSIDQGSSGAEAFF
DNA: TGTGCCAGTAGTATAGATCAGGGTTCGTCCGGAGCTGAAGCTTTCTTT

size: -
J: TRBJ2-7
V: TRBV12-5
D: TRBD2
length: 13
CDR3: CASGFFGRNEQYF
DNA: TGTGCTAGTGGTTTTTTCGGGAGGAACGAGCAGTACTTC

size: -
J: TRBJ1-6
V: TRBV5-6
D: -
length: 14
CDR3: CASSGGLGGSPLHF
DNA: TGTGCCAGCAGCGGCGGCCTTGGCGGCTCACCCCTCCACTTT

size: -
J: TRBJ1-1
V: TRBV5-1
D: TRBD1
length: 15
CDR3: CASNPGQGASTEAFF
DNA: TGCGCCAGCAACCCGGGACAGGGGGCGAGTACTGAAGCTTTCTTT

size: -
J: TRBJ1-2
V: TRBV28
D: -
length: 12
CDR3: CASSLGTYGYTF
DNA: TGTGCCAGCAGTTTGGGCACGTATGGCTACACCTTC